This note documents a single T cell receptor beta chain sequence. What it binds is not known. Only in-frame clones appear in the TCRdb table, and some are missing; sequencing was by immunoSEQ multiplex PCR. This table holds around 300,000 clones, approximately 90% found once. The CDR3 length is 15 residues. The germline gives CDR1 KGHSH, CDR2 LQKENI. V lost 5 bases to trimming and J lost 12 bases; unmatched junction nucleotides: 9. Treatment reported: roughly 18 received Ad26.COV2.S at low or high dose, single or two shots; about 5 received placebo; per-sample allocation not given. On day 63 after the first injection, vaccine and placebo recipients gave samples. A Boston adult aged 18-55 years was the donor. This specimen belongs to a study of Ad26.COV2.S vaccination and SARS-CoV-2 variants. Across the study: Participants got Ad26.COV2.S intramuscularly, once or twice 56 days apart. Study findings and constraints: Vaccine and placebo recipients had comparable breadth of non-spike TCRs. TCR breadth and depth analyses may have underestimated total T cell responses.

The source is a person aged 18-65 years who received the Ad26.COV2.S COVID-19 vaccine or a placebo. Here the sequenced sample was peripheral blood, taken in a trial of Ad26.COV2.S vaccine versus placebo. The chain recombines TRBV18 with TRBJ2-1; 14 bases match TRBD2. The CDR3, as DNA: TGTGCCAGCTCAGCCGGGACTAGCGGGAGTAACGTGCAGTTCTTC. Its protein product is CASSAGTSGSNVQFF.